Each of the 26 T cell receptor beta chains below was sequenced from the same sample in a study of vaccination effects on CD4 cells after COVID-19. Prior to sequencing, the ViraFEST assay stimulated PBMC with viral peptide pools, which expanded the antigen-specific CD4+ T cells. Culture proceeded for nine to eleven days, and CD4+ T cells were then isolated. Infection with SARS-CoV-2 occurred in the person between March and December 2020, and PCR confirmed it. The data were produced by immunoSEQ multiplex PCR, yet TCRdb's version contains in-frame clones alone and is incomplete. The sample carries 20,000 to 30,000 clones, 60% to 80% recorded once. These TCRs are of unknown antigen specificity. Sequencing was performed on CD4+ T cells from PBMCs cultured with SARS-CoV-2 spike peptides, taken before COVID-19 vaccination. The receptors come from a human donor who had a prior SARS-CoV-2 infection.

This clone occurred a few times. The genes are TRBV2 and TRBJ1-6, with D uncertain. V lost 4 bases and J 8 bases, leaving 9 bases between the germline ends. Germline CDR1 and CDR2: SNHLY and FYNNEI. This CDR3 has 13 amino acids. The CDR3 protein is CASSGRSDSPLHF. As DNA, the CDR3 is TGTGCCAGCAGTGGACGGTCAGATTCACCCCTCCACTTT.

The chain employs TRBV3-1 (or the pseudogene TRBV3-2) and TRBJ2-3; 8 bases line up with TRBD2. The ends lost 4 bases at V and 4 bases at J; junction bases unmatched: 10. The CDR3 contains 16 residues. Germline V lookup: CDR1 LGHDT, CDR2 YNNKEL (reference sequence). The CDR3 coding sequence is TGTGCCAGCAGCCCGACGGGGGGGGGCTTCTCAGATACGCAGTATTTT. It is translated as CASSPTGGGFSDTQYF.

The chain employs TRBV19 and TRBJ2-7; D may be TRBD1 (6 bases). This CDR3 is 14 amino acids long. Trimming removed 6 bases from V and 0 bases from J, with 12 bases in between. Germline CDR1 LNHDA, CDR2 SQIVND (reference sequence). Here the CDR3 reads CASRRTASSYEQYF. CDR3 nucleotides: TGTGCCAGTAGACGGACAGCGAGCTCCTACGAGCAGTACTTC. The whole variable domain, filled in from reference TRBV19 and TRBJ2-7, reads DGGITQSPKYLFRKEGQNVTLSCEQNLNHDAMYWYRQDPGQGLRLIYYSQIVNDFQKGDIAEGYSVSREKKESFPLTVTSAQKNPTAFYLCASRRTASSYEQYFGPGTRLTVT.

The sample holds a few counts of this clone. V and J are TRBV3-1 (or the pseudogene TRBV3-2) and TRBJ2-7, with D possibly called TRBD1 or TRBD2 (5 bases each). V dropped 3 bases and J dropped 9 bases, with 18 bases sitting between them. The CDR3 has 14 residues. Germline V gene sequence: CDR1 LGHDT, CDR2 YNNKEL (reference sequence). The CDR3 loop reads CASSHIPRAGAQYF. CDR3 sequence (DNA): TGTGCCAGCAGCCACATCCCTCGGGCCGGGGCGCAGTACTTC.

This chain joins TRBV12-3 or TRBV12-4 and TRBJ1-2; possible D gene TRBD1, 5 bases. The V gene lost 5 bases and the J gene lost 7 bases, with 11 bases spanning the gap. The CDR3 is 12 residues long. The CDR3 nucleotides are TGTGCCAGCAGTCCGGGACCAGGTGGCTACACCTTC. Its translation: CASSPGPGGYTF.

The DNA for the CDR3 is TGTGCCAGCAGCCGCCCCACCGGGACTTTCTCCTACGAGCAGTACTTC. This sequence encodes CASSRPTGTFSYEQYF. The chain employs TRBV3-1 (or the pseudogene TRBV3-2) and TRBJ2-7, with TRBD2 as a possible D gene (6 bases). This CDR3 spans 16 amino acids. Per germline, CDR1 LGHDT and CDR2 YNNKEL (reference sequence). V was shortened by 4 bases and J by 0 bases, with 16 bases between the two germline ends.

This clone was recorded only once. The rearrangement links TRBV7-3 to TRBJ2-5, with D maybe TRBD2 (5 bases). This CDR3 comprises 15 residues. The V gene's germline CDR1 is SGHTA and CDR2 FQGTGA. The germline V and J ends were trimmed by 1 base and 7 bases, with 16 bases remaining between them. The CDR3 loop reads CASSLNPGSLGTQYF. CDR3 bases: TGTGCCAGCAGCTTAAACCCGGGAAGCCTTGGGACCCAGTACTTC.

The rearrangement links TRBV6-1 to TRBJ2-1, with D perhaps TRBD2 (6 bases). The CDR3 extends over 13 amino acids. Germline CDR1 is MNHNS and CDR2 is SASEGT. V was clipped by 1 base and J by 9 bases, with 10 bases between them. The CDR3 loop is CASSEGLVPEQFF. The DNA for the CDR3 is TGTGCCAGCAGTGAAGGACTAGTTCCTGAGCAGTTCTTC.

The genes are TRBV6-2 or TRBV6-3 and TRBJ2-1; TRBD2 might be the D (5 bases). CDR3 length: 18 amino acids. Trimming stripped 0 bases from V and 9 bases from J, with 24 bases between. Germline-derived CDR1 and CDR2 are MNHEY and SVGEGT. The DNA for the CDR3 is TGTGCCAGCAGTTACTCCGGCCTCTCGACGTGGGCCGCGGGTGAGCAGTTCTTC. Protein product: CASSYSGLSTWAAGEQFF.

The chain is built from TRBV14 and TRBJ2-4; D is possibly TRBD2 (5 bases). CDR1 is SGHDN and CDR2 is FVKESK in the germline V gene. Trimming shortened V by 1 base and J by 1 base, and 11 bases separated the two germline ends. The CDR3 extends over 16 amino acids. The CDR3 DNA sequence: TGTGCCAGCAGCCAAGGAGAGGGCTGGGCCAAAAACATTCAGTACTTC. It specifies CASSQGEGWAKNIQYF.

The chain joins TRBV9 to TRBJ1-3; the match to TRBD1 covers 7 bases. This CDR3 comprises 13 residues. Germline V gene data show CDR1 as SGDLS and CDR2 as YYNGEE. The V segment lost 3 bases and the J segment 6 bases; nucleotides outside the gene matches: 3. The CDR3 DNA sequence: TGTGCCAGCAGCGCGGGACAGACAAACACCATATATTTT. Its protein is CASSAGQTNTIYF.

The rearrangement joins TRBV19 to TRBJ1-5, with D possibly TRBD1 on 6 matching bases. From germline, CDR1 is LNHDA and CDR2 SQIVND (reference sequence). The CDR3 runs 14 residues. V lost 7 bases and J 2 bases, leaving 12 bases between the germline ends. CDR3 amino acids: CASTPGAGNQPQHF. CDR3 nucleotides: TGTGCCAGTACCCCAGGGGCAGGCAATCAGCCCCAGCATTTT.

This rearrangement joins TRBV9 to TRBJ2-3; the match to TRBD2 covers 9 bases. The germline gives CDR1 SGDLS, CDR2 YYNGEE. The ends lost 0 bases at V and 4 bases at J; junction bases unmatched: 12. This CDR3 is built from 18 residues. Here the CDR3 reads CASSVDGGRALWADTQYF. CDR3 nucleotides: TGTGCCAGCAGCGTAGATGGCGGGAGGGCCCTATGGGCAGATACGCAGTATTTT. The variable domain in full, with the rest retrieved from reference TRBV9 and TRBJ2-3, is DSGVTQTPKHLITATGQRVTLRCSPRSGDLSVYWYQQSLDQGLQFLIQYYNGEERAKGNILERFSAQQFPDLHSELNLSSLELGDSALYFCASSVDGGRALWADTQYFGPGTRLTVL.

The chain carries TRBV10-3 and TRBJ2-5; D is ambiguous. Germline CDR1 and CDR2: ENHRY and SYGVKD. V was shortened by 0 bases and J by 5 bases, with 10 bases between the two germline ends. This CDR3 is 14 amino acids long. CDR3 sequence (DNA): TGTGCCATCAGTGAGTCTGTAATCGGGGAGACCCAGTACTTC. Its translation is CAISESVIGETQYF.

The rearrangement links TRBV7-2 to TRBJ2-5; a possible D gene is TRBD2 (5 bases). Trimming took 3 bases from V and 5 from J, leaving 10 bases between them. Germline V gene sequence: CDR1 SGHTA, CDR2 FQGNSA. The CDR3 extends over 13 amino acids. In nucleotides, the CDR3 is TGTGCCAGCAGCTTTGGGTCGGGGGAGACCCAGTACTTC. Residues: CASSFGSGETQYF.

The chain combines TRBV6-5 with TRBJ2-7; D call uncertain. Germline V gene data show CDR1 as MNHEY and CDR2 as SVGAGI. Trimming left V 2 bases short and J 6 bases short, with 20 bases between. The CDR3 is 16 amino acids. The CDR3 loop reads CASSYPPGGGGAEQYF. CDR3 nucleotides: TGTGCCAGCAGTTACCCTCCCGGCGGTGGCGGCGCCGAGCAGTACTTC.

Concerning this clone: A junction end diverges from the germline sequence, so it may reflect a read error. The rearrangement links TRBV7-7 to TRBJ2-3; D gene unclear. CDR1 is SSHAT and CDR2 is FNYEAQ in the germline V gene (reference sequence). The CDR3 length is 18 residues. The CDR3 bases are TGTGCTAGCAGCTTAGAGCCATACCGGGCAGGAAACACAGATACGCAGTATTTT. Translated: CASSLEPYRAGNTDTQYF.

DNA for the CDR3: TGTGCCAGCAGCCCAAATGCCGCCGCAGATACGCAGTATTTT. It translates to CASSPNAAADTQYF. The chain combines TRBV3-1 (or the pseudogene TRBV3-2) with TRBJ2-3; no clear D. Trimming shortened V by 4 bases and J by 4 bases, and 12 bases separated the two germline ends. This CDR3 has 14 residues. Germline CDR1 and CDR2: LGHDT and YNNKEL (reference sequence).

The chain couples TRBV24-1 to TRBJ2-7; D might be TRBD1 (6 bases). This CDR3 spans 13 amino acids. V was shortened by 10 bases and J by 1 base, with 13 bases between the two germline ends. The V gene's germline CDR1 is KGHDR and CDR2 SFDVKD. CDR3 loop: CATGQGSSYEQYF. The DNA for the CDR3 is TGTGCCACGGGGCAGGGGTCGTCCTACGAGCAGTACTTC.

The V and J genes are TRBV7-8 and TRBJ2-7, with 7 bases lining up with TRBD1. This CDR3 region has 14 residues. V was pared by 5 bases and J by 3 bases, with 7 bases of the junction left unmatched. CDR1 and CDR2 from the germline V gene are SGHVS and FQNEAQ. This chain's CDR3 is CASSVTGIIYEQYF. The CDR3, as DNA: TGTGCCAGCAGCGTGACAGGGATAATCTACGAGCAGTACTTC.

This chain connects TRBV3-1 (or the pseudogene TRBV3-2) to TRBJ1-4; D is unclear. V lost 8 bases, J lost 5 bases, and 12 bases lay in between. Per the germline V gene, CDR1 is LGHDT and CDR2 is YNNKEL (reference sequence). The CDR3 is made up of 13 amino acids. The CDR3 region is CASSRQANEKLFF. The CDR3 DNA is TGTGCCAGCTCTAGGCAGGCGAATGAAAAACTGTTTTTT.

CDR3 in DNA: TGTGCCAGCAGCTTAACGCTTGGGACTGAAGCTTTCTTT. Protein sequence: CASSLTLGTEAFF. This chain uses TRBV7-3 with TRBJ1-1; D call uncertain. Germline V gene data show CDR1 as SGHTA and CDR2 as FQGTGA. V was shortened by 0 bases and J by 5 bases, with 7 bases between the two germline ends. This CDR3 is 13 amino acids long.

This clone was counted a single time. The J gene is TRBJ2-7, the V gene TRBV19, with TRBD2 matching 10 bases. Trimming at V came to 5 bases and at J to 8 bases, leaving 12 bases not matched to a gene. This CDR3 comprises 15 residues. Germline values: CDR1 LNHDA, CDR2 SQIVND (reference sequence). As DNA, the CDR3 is TGTGCCAGTAGTGCCACTTGGACTAGCGGAACCCAGCAGTACTTC. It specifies CASSATWTSGTQQYF.

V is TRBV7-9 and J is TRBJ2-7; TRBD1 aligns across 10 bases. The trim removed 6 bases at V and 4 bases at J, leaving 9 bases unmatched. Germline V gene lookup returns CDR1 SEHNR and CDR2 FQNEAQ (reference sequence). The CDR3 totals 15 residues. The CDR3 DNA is TGTGCCAGCAGTGATCCGGGACAGGGGAGGTACGAGCAGTACTTC. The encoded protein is CASSDPGQGRYEQYF.

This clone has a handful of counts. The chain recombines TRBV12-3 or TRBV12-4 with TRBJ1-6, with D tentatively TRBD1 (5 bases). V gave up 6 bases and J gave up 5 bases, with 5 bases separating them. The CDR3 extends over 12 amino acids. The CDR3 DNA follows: TGTGCCAGCAGCAGGGATAATTCACCCCTCCACTTT. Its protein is CASSRDNSPLHF.

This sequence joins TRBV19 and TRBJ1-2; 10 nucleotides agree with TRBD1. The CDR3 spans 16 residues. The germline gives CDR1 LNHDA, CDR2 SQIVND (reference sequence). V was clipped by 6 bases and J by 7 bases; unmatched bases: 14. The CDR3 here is CASRRGETGGLGGYTF. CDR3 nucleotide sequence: TGTGCCAGTAGAAGGGGAGAGACAGGGGGCCTGGGTGGCTACACCTTC.